This T cell receptor (beta chain) was captured in a study of beta chain features in type 1 diabetes. Germline V gene sequence: CDR1 SGHNT, CDR2 YYREEE (reference sequence). V shed 0 bases, J shed 0 bases, and the junction held 5 bases outside the gene matches. The CDR3 consists of 17 residues. As every portion of the isolated RNA was reverse transcribed, the sequencing read expressed TCRB transcripts. Mean read depth for naive, central memory and regulatory T cell samples was about 3.6 million reads. Only in-frame clones appear in the TCRdb table, and some are missing; sequencing was by immunoSEQ multiplex PCR. The sample has about 300,000 clones, around an eighth seen once. This clone was counted between two and nine times. The target antigen is unknown. Notes on the study in general: Type 1 diabetes patients had moderately but significantly shorter TCRB CDR3s in all four CD4+ subsets. VDJ junctions from patients with type 1 diabetes contained fewer insertions and more deletions.

The origin of this receptor is a woman aged 18-35 years with type 1 diabetes. The chain employs TRBV5-4 and TRBJ2-2; TRBD2 matches 7 bases. The specimen was naive CD4+ T cells from blood. The CDR3 here is CASSLGGTIANTGELFF. CDR3 nucleotide sequence: TGTGCCAGCAGCTTGGGGGGGACTATCGCGAACACCGGGGAGCTGTTTTTT. Full variable domain (outside the CDR3, taken from reference TRBV5-4 and TRBJ2-2): ETGVTQSPTHLIKTRGQQVTLRCSSQSGHNTVSWYQQALGQGPQFIFQYYREEENGRGNFPPRFSGLQFPNYSSELNVNALELDDSALYLCASSLGGTIANTGELFFGEGSRLTVL.